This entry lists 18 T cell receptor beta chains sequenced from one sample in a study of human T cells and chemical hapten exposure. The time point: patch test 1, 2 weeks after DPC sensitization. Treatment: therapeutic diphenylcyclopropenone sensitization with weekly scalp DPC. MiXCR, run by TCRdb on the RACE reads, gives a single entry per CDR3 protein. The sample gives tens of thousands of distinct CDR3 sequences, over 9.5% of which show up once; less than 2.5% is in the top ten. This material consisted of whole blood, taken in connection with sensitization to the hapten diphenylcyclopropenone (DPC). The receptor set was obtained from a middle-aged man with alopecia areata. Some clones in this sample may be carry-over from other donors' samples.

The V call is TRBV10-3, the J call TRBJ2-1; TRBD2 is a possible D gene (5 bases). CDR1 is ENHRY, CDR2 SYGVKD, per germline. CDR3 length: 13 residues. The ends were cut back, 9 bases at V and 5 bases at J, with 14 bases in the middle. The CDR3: CAMGAEFNNEQFF. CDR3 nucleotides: TGTGCCATGGGAGCCGAATTCAACAATGAGCAGTTCTTC.

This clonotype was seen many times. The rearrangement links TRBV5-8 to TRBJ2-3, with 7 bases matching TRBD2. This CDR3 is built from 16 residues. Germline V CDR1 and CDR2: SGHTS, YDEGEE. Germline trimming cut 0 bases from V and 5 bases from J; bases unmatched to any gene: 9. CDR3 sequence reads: CASSLDGGGPRDTQYF. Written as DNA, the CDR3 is TGTGCCAGCAGCTTGGATGGGGGAGGGCCACGAGATACGCAGTATTTT.

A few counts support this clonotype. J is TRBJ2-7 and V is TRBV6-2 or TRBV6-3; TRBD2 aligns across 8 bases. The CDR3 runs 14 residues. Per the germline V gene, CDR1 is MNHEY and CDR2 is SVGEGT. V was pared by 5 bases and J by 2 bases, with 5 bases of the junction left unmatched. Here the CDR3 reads CASSHERGPYEQYV. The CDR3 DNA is TGTGCCAGCAGTCACGAGCGGGGGCCCTACGAGCAGTACGTC.

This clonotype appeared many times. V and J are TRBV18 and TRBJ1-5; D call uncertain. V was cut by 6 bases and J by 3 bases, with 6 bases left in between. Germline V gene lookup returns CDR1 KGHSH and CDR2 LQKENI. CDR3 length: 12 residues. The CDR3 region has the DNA TGTGCCAGCTCCCGCCCCAATCAGCCCCAGCATTTT. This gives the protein CASSRPNQPQHF.

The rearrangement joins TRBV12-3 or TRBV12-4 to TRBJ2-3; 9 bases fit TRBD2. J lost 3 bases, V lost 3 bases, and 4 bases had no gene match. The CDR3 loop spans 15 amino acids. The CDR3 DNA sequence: TGTGCCAGCAGTTTGCCTAGCGGGGTTACAGATACGCAGTATTTT. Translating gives CASSLPSGVTDTQYF.

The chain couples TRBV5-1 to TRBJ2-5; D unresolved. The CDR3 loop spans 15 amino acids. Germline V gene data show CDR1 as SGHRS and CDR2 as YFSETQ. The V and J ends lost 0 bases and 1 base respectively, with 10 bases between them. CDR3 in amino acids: CASSLEGRSQETQYF. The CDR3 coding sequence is TGCGCCAGCAGCTTGGAGGGCAGGTCCCAAGAGACCCAGTACTTC. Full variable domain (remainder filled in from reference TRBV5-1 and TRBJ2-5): KAGVTQTPRYLIKTRGQQVTLSCSPISGHRSVSWYQQTPGQGLQFLFEYFSETQRNKGNFPGRFSGRQFSNSRSEMNVSTLELGDSALYLCASSLEGRSQETQYFGPGTRLLVL.

The CDR3 DNA reads TGTGCCAGCAGGGGGTGGGGCCTGCGTAGCACAGATACGCAGTATTTT. Amino acid sequence: CASRGWGLRSTDTQYF. The chain is built from TRBV6-5 and TRBJ2-3; tentative D call: TRBD1 (5 bases). Germline CDR1 is MNHEY and CDR2 is SVGAGI. The CDR3 loop spans 16 amino acids. V was clipped by 6 bases and J by 0 bases, with 16 bases between them.

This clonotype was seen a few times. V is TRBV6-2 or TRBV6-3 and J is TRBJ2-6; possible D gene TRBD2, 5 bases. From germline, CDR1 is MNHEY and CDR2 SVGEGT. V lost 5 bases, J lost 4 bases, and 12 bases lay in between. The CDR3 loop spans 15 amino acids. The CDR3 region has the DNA TGTGCCAGCAGTGCTCGGGGAGCCGGGGCCAACGTCCTGACTTTC. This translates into CASSARGAGANVLTF.

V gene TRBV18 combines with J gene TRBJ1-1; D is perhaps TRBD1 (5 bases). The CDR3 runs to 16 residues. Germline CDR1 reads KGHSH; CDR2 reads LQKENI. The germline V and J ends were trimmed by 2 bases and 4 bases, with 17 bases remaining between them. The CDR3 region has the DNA TGTGCCAGCTCACCATATGATGGGGACCCGAGCACTGAAGCTTTCTTT. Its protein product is CASSPYDGDPSTEAFF.

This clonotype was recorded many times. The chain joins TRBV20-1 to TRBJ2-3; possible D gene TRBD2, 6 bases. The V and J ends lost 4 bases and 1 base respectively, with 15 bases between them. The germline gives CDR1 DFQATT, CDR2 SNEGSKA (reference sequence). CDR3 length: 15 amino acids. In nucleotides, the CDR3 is TGCAGTGCTATGTCGGCTAGCGAGGGCACAGATACGCAGTATTTT. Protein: CSAMSASEGTDTQYF.

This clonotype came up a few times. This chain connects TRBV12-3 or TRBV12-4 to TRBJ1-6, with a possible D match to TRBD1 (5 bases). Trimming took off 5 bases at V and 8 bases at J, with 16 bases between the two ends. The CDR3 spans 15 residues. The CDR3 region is CASSARGGGDSPLHF. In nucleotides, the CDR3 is TGTGCCAGCAGTGCGCGGGGGGGAGGGGATTCACCCCTCCACTTT.

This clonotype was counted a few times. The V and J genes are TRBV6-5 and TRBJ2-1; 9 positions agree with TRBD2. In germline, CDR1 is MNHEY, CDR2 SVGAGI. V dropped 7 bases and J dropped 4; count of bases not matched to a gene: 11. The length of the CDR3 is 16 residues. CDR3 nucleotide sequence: TGTGCCAGCACCAAAAAAGCGGGAGGAGGTTACAATGAGCAGTTCTTC. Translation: CASTKKAGGGYNEQFF.

The chain's CDR3 is CASTRGTSSSYNEQFF. DNA for the CDR3: TGTGCCAGCACAAGGGGGACGTCGAGCTCCTACAATGAGCAGTTCTTC. The V and J genes are TRBV25-1 and TRBJ2-1; D perhaps matches TRBD1 (6 bases). Germline V gene data show CDR1 as MGHDK and CDR2 as SYGVNS. This CDR3 is 16 amino acids long. V shed 7 bases and J shed 0 bases, with 16 bases lying between them.

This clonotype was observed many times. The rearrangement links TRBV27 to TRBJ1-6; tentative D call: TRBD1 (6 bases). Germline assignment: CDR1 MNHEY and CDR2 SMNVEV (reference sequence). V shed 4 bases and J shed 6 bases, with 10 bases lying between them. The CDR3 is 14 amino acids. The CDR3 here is CASSYAGANSPLHF. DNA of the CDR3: TGTGCCAGCAGTTATGCAGGGGCTAATTCACCCCTCCACTTT.

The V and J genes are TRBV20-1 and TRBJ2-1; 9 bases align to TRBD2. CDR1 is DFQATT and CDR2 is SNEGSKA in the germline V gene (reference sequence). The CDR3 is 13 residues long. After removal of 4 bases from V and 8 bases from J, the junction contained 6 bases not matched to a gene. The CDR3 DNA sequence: TGCAGTGCTAATAGCGGGAGATCCCATGAGCAGTTCTTC. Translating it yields CSANSGRSHEQFF.

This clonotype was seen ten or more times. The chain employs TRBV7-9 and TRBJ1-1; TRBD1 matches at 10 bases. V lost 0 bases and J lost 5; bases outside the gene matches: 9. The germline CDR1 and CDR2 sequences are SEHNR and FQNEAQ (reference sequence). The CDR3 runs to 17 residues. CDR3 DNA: TGTGCCAGCAGCTTAGCCGGACAGGGGGGAACGGGGACTGAAGCTTTCTTT. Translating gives CASSLAGQGGTGTEAFF.

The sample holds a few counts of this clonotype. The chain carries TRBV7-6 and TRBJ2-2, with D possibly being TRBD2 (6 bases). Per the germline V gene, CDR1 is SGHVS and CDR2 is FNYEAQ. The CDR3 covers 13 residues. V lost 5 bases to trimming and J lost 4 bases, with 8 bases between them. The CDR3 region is CASSLSGTGELFF. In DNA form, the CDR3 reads TGTGCCAGCAGCCTTAGCGGCACCGGGGAGCTGTTTTTT.

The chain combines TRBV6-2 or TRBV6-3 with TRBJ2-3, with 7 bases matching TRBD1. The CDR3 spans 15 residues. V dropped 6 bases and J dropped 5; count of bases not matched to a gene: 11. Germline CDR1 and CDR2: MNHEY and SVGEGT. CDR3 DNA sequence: TGTGCCAGCAGGCCCACAGGGGCAGGGGTAGATACGCAGTATTTT. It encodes CASRPTGAGVDTQYF.